This T cell receptor beta chain was recorded in a study of T cells in localized non-small cell lung cancer. Study-wide points: Across samples, adjacent lung featured a median roughly 50 of the top 100 tumor clones.

The table came from immunoSEQ multiplex PCR; TCRdb's copy has only in-frame clones and leaves some out. Of 31,000 or so clones listed, approximately 90% are singletons. Turning to this clone: What it binds is unknown.

The J segment lost 6 bases and the V segment lost 1 base, leaving 5 bases of the junction unmatched. This CDR3 is 14 amino acids long. The V gene's germline CDR1 is MNHNS and CDR2 SASEGT. The sample in question was peripheral blood, obtained before any cancer treatment. This chain links TRBV6-1 with TRBJ2-7, with 8 bases that match TRBD1. The TCR comes from a woman aged 40 to 75 with stage I lung adenocarcinoma. CDR3 bases: TGTGCCAGCAGTGAAGTTCAGGGGGCTCGCGAGCAGTACTTC. This codes for CASSEVQGAREQYF.